This T cell receptor beta chain was profiled in a study of shared clonotypes between healthy human individuals. Running of the assay took place at deep level. Original methodology: Sequence data from immunoSEQ were junction-only and lacked quality scores; consequently, filtering differed. Repertoires were generated with immunoSEQ multiplex PCR, while TCRdb's copy carries only in-frame clones and drops some. Clonal size and the V and J genes are those of that table, whereas D and trimming came from the DNA. The sample yields roughly 2.1 million clones, roughly 91% seen once. About this clone: Its antigen remains unidentified.

CD45RO negativity and positive selection for CCR7 defined naive CD8 cells, a population that excluded terminally differentiated effector memory CD45RA+ cells. Regarding the study as a whole: The sampled material consisted only of blood, and tissue repertoires are likely to differ. The donor pool, a small one, limited the genetic and exposure-history diversity represented.

The clonotype originates from a young man in good health. Some clones in this sample may be carry-over from other donors' samples. The sample taken for sequencing was naive CD8+ T cells from PBMCs.

CDR3 loop: CASIQDRAPQPQHF. In nucleotides, the CDR3 is TGTGCCAGCATTCAAGACAGGGCCCCTCAGCCCCAGCATTTT. The chain carries TRBV28 and TRBJ1-5; 7 bases line up with TRBD1. CDR1 and CDR2 from the germline V gene are MDHEN and SYDVKM. V shed 7 bases, J shed 6 bases, and the junction held 9 bases outside the gene matches. The CDR3 totals 14 residues.